This T cell receptor beta chain was captured in a study of T-cell reconstitution after alpha-beta-depleted transplantation in children listed by TCRdb under 2016. Regarding the complete study: The study quantitatively tracked T-cell immune reconstitution after TCRalphabeta/CD19-depleted allogeneic hematopoietic cell transplantation in children using TCR repertoire profiling.

This clonotype was seen a few times. Its antigen is currently not known. No base-level quality is on record; no much larger clone is a single base apart. The library was obtained by PCR. TCRdb lists the instrument as Illumina HiSeq 2500. TCR libraries were prepared with molecular barcoding, using unique molecular identifiers to normalize TCRbeta repertoire quantification. TCRdb trimmed the raw reads at Q25, called clones with MiXCR and kept productive beta chains. Records with the same CDR3 protein are collapsed into one entry carrying the most frequent genes and DNA. The sample records about 72,000 distinct CDR3 sequences, around 7.9% of which are singletons. The ten largest clones represent less than 3% of the sample. The source of this sequence is a human donor who donated a stem cell graft to a child with acute lymphoblastic leukemia. Sequences were derived from PBMCs from the stem cell graft donor, sampled from the stem cell graft.

The bases are TGTGCCAGCTCGCTGACAGGGGCGGATTCACCCCTCCACTTT. It translates as CASSLTGADSPLHF. Rearrangement joined TRBV18 to TRBJ1-6, and TRBD1 matches 8 of the central bases. The CDR3, cysteine through phenylalanine, is 14 amino acids long. Of all the DNA, just the CDR3 is kept, 42 bases in frame from base 1. Ends trimmed: V by 6 bases, J by 8 bases; bases unmatched to a gene: 6. As encoded in the germline V gene, CDR1 is KGHSH while CDR2 is LQKENI.